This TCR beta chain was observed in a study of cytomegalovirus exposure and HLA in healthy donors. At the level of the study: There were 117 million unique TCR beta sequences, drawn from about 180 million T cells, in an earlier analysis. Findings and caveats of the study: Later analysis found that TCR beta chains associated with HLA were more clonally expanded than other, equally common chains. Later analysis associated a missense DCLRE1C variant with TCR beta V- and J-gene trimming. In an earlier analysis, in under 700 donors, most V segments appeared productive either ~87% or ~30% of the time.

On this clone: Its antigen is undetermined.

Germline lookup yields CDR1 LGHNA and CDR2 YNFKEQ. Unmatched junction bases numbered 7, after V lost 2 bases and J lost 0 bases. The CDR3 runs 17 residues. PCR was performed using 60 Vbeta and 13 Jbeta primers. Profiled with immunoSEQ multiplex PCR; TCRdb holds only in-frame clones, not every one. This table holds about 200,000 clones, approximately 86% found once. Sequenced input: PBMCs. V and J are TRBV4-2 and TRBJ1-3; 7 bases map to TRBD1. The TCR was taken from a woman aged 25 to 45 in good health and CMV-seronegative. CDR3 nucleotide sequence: TGTGCCAGCAGCCAACAGGGGGGCCCGAGCTCTGGAAACACCATATATTTT. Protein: CASSQQGGPSSGNTIYF.